This T cell receptor beta chain came from a study of a mutant IDH1 vaccine in newly diagnosed glioma. As to this clone: Its specificity is not known.

Noted time point: week 11, during vaccination. In the vaccine, a single dose held 300 ug of the mutant IDH1 20-mer peptide, along with topical imiquimod. Assay used: immunoSEQ multiplex PCR; TCRdb lists only in-frame clones, some missing. The table includes approximately 64,000 clones, roughly 84% detected once. The receptor's source is a woman in her forties or fifties with glioma. The sequencing here drew on PBMCs, taken from a glioma patient whose treatment included an IDH1 peptide vaccine.

In DNA form, the CDR3 reads TGTGCCAGCAGTACGAGTACTGAAGCTTTCTTT. It codes for CASSTSTEAFF. V usage is TRBV6-5 and J usage is TRBJ1-1, with D uncertain. Germline loops: CDR1 MNHEY, CDR2 SVGAGI. CDR3 size: 11 residues. V was clipped by 5 bases and J by 5 bases, with 6 bases between them.